Sequencing of this T cell receptor beta chain was carried out in a study of Graves' ophthalmopathy and Graves' hyperthyroidism. Germline CDR1 is ENHRY and CDR2 is SYGVKD. Germline trimming cut 11 bases from V and 11 bases from J; bases unmatched to any gene: 14. The CDR3 is made up of 12 amino acids. In the case of this clonotype: This may be a read error: a much more frequent sequence differs by one nucleotide.

The sequenced template was RNA, covering the TCR beta CDR3 region. An opening RT-PCR round employed HTBI primers and preceded a second-round multiplex PCR. MiXCR, applied by TCRdb to the multiplex PCR reads, yields one record per CDR3 protein. The table includes around 1.1 million distinct CDR3 sequences, 35% to 40% detected once. The gene calls are TRBV10-3 and TRBJ1-1; 7 nucleotides match TRBD1. The sequenced sample was peripheral blood or thyroid tissue (not recorded which). The TCR sequence derives from an adult man with Graves' hyperthyroidism. CDR3 sequence reads: CALGGQRGAAFF. CDR3 nucleotides: TGTGCCCTCGGGGGACAGCGAGGTGCGGCTTTCTTT.